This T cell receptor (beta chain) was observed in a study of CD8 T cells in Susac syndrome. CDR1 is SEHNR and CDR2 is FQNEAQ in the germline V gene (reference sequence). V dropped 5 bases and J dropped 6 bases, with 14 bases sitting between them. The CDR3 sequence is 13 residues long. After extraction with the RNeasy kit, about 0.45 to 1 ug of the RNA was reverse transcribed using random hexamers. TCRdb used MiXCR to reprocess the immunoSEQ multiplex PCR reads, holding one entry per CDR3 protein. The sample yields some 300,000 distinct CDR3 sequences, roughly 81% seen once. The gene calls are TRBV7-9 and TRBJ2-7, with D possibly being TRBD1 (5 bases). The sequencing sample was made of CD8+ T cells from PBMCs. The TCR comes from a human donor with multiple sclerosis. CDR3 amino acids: CASSKTDFGEQYF. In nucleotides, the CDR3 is TGTGCCAGCAGCAAGACAGACTTTGGCGAGCAGTACTTC.